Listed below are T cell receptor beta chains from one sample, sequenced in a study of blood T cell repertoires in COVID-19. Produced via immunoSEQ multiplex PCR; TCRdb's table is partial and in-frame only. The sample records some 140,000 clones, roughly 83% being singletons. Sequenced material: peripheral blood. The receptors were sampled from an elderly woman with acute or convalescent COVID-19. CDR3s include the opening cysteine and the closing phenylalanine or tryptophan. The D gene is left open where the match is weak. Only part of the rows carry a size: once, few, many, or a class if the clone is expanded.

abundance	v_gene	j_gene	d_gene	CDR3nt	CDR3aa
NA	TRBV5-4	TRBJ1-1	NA	TGTGCCAGCAGCTTGGACAGCCGCGTAGCTTTCTTT	CASSLDSRVAFF
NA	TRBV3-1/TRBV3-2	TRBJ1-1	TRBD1	TGTGCCAGCAGCCAACCTGACCGGGACAGGGGGGGATTGGAGACTGAAGCTTTCTTT	CASSQPDRDRGGLETEAFF
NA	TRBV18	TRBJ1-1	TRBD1	TGTGCCAGCTCACGATCGACAGGGGGAGAAGCTTTCTTT	CASSRSTGGEAFF
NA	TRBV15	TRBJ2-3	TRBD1	TGTGCCACCAGCAGAGTGAAAGGACAGGGACCAGATACGCAGTATTTT	CATSRVKGQGPDTQYF
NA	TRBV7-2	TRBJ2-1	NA	TGTGCCAGCAGCTTCCTGGGGGGGGGACATTACAATGAGCAGTTCTTC	CASSFLGGGHYNEQFF
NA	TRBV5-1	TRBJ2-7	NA	TGCGCCAGCAGCTTGGTCGTGGGGGCCCACGAGCAGTACTTC	CASSLVVGAHEQYF
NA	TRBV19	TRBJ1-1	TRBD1	TGTGCCAGTAAGTCCCCAGGAGGACAGGGGAGCAGTGAAGCTTTCTTT	CASKSPGGQGSSEAFF
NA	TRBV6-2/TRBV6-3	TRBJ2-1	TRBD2	TGTGCCAGCAGCCGGCCCAAAGGAGCGGGGTCCAACAATGAGCAGTTCTTC	CASSRPKGAGSNNEQFF
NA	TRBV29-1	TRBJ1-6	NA	TGCAGCGTTCCAGCAGAGGGCCCCGGAGGGTATTCACCCCTCCACTTT	CSVPAEGPGGYSPLHF
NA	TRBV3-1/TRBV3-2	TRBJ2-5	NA	TGTGCCAGCAGCCAGAGTCGGTCAGAGACCCAGTACTTC	CASSQSRSETQYF
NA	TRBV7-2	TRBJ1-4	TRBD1	TGTGCCAGCAGCGAGACAGGGTATAATGAAAAACTGTTTTTT	CASSETGYNEKLFF
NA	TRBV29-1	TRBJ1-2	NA	TGCAGCGTTGAAGATCCGGTCAGGGGAAGGTATGGCTACACCTTC	CSVEDPVRGRYGYTF
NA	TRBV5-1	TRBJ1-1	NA	TGCGCCAGCAGCTTAAACAGAAACACTGAAGCTTTCTTT	CASSLNRNTEAFF
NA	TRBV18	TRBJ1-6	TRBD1	TGTGCCAGCTCACCGGACAGGGGGTATTCACCCCTCCACTTT	CASSPDRGYSPLHF
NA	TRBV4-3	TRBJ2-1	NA	TGCGCCAGCAGTCCCAGACAGGACATCTCCAATGAGCAGTTCTTC	CASSPRQDISNEQFF
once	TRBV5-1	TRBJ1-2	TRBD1	TGCGCCAGCAGCACCGGGACAGGGGGTGGCTATGGCTACACCTTC	CASSTGTGGGYGYTF
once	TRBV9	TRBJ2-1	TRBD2	TGTGCCAGCAGCCACGGGTCTAGCGGGGGGGGTGAGCAGTTCTTC	CASSHGSSGGGEQFF
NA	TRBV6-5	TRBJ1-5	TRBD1	TGTGCCAGCAGTCGTACAGGGGGAGGCCAGCCCCAGCATTTT	CASSRTGGGQPQHF
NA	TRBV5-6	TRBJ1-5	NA	TGTGCCAGCAGCTTGGGGGCGGGTGTCAGCAATCAGCCCCAGCATTTT	CASSLGAGVSNQPQHF
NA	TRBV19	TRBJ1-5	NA	TGTGCCAGTTCACCTTCAGGGGGCAATCAGCCCCAGCATTTT	CASSPSGGNQPQHF
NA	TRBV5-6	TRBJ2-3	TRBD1	TGTGCCAGCAGCTTGGACAGGGGCTATGCCACAGATACGCAGTATTTT	CASSLDRGYATDTQYF
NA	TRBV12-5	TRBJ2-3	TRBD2	TGTGCTAGTGGCCGGGGACTAGCGGAACGCACAGATACGCAGTATTTT	CASGRGLAERTDTQYF
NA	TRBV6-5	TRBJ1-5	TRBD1	TGTGCCAGCAGTCGGACAGGGCTCAATCAGCCCCAGCATTTT	CASSRTGLNQPQHF
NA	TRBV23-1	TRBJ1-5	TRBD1	TGCGCCAGCAGTCCGTTGGGACAGGGAAATCAGCCCCAGCATTTT	CASSPLGQGNQPQHF
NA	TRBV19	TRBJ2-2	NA	TGTGCCAGTAGTAGGGGCTTTGAGCATATGAACACCGGGGAGCTGTTTTTT	CASSRGFEHMNTGELFF
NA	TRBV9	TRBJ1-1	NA	TGTGCCAGCAGCGGTAACGAGAGGCTTGAAGCTTTCTTT	CASSGNERLEAFF
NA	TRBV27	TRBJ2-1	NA	TGTGCCAGCTGTCCCGGGGTGCTCGGGGGATGGGGTGAGCAGTTCTTC	CASCPGVLGGWGEQFF
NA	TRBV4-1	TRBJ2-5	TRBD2	TGCGCCAGCAGCCAAGATTTCCCGGGAGGACTAGCGGGGGGGCCCGGGGAGACCCAGTACTTC	CASSQDFPGGLAGGPGETQYF
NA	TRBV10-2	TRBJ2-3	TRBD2	TGCGCCAGCAGAGGACTAGCGAGTGTCGATACGCAGTATTTT	CASRGLASVDTQYF
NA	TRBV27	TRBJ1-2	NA	TGTGCCAGCAGTCCAACGACAGGAAACTATGGCTACACCTTC	CASSPTTGNYGYTF
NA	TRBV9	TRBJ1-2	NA	TGTGCCAGCAGCGAGGGGGAGGGACCGTACTATGGCTACACCTTC	CASSEGEGPYYGYTF
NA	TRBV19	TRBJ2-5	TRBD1	TGTGCCAGTAGTATGGTACAGGGGATCCAAGAGACCCAGTACTTC	CASSMVQGIQETQYF
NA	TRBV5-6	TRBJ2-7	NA	TGTGCCAGCAGCTTGGAACGACTCAGGACAGCATCCTACGAGCAGTACTTC	CASSLERLRTASYEQYF
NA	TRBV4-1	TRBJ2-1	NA	TGCGCCAGCAGCCAAGAGGGGCAGGGTTTGAGGTACAATGAGCAGTTCTTC	CASSQEGQGLRYNEQFF
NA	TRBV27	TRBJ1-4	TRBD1	TGTGCCAGCGCAGTGACAGGGTACCATTTTGTATCGGATGAAAAACTGTTTTTT	CASAVTGYHFVSDEKLFF
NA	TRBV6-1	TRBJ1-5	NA	TGTGCCAGCAGTGATAGGGCGGGGTTCCAGCCCCAGCATTTT	CASSDRAGFQPQHF
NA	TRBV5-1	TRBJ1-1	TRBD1	TGCGCCAGCAGCTCCATTGGACAGGGTGAAGCTTTCTTT	CASSSIGQGEAFF
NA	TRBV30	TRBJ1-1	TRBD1	TGTGCCTGGACGGACAGGATGAACACTGAAGCTTTCTTT	CAWTDRMNTEAFF